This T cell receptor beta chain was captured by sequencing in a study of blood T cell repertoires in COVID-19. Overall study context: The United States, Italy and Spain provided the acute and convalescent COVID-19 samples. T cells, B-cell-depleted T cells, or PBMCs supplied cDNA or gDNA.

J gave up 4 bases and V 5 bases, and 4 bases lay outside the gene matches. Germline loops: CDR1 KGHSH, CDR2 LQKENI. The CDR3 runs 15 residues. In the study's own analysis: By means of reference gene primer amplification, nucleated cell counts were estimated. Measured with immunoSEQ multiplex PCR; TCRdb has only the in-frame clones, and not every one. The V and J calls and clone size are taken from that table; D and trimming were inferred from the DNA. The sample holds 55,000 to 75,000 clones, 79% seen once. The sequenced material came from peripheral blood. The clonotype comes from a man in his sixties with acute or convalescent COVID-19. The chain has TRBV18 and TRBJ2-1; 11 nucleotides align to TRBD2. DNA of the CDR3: TGTGCCAGCTCAATAGCGGGAGGGCTATACAATGAGCAGTTCTTC. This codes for CASSIAGGLYNEQFF.